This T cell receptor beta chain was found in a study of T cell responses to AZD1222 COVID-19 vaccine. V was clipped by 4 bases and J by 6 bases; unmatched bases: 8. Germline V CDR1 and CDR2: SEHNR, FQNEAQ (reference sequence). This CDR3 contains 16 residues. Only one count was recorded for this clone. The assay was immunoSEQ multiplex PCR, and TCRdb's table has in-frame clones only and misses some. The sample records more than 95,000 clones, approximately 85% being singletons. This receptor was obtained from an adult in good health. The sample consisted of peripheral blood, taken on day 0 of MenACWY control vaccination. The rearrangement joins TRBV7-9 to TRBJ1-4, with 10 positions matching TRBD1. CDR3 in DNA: TGTGCCAGCAGCTCACTAGACAGGGGGCGCGATGAAAAACTGTTTTTT. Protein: CASSSLDRGRDEKLFF.